This TCR beta chain was profiled in a study of OX40 agonist ivuxolimab in advanced cancers. Study-level points and caveats: Compared with CD4+, CD8+ T cells on average had more expanded clones.

As concerns this clone: Its antigen is as yet unknown.

Deletions cut 5 bases from V and 7 bases from J, with 15 bases between. The CDR3 sequence is 13 residues long. The germline V gene encodes CDR1 LNHDA and CDR2 SQIVND (reference sequence). Profiled with immunoSEQ multiplex PCR; TCRdb holds only in-frame clones, not every one. The profile shows under 95,000 clones, under 95% of them singletons. The chain is built from TRBV19 and TRBJ2-7; TRBD1 might be the D (6 bases). The starting material was CD4+ or CD8+ T cells sorted from blood, obtained in a trial of the OX40 agonist ivuxolimab. This TCR came from an adult with an advanced solid tumor such as melanoma, head and neck, liver or kidney cancer. CDR3 region: CASSPTGSGEQYF. The CDR3 coding sequence is TGTGCCAGTAGTCCGACAGGCTCGGGAGAGCAGTACTTC.